These T cell receptor beta chains were read from a single sample in a study of OX40 agonist ivuxolimab in advanced cancers. Profiling relied on immunoSEQ multiplex PCR, and the TCRdb table lists in-frame clones only, not all of them. The sample has roughly 70,000 clones, roughly nine tenths seen once. The sequencing here drew on CD4+ or CD8+ T cells sorted from blood, taken in a trial of the OX40 agonist ivuxolimab. All receptors derive from an adult with an advanced solid tumor such as melanoma, head and neck, liver or kidney cancer. The CDR3 runs from the conserved cysteine through the conserved F or W. Each record gives: CDR3 length, J gene, V gene, CDR3 protein.

>16|TRBJ1-4|TRBV15
CATIRGGSVLNEKLFF
>13|TRBJ2-5|TRBV2
CASSGRGQETQYF
>11|TRBJ2-7|TRBV5-4
CASSFRYEQYF
>15|TRBJ2-2|TRBV7-9
CASRYTRGYTGELFF
>12|TRBJ2-1|TRBV7-2
CASATGEREQFF
>15|TRBJ2-1|TRBV6-6
CASSLTGFSYNEQFF
>17|TRBJ2-1|TRBV28
CASRGLAGVKWVNEQFF
>11|TRBJ2-3|TRBV19
CATSLTDTQYF
>17|TRBJ1-1|TRBV5-6
CASSLPDSSAISTEAFF
>15|TRBJ1-4|TRBV15
CATSNSRGVNEKLFF
>13|TRBJ1-1|TRBV11-3
CASSQQGNTEAFF
>15|TRBJ2-4|TRBV15
CATQGGGFGKNIQYF
>15|TRBJ1-3|TRBV27
CASSPYRDGGNTIYF
>15|TRBJ1-3|TRBV18
CASSPDRTSGNTIYF
>16|TRBJ1-5|TRBV18
CASSLTPQGTDQPQHF
>14|TRBJ2-7|TRBV5-4
CASSKGAYTYEQYF
>14|TRBJ1-2|TRBV2
CASSERDRGYGYTF
>15|TRBJ2-1|TRBV10-1
CASSSGLAGGHEQFF
>15|TRBJ2-2|TRBV2
CASSERAAHTGELFF
>12|TRBJ1-1|TRBV6-1
CASSFGTGQAFF